The entry that follows covers one T cell receptor (beta chain) sequence. This CDR3 contains 14 residues. The V end lost 5 bases, the J end lost 3 bases, and 14 bases lay between the germline ends. Germline lookup yields CDR1 MNHEY and CDR2 SVGAGI. This specimen belongs to a study of control samples from healthy donors and cancer patients. Measured with immunoSEQ multiplex PCR; TCRdb has only the in-frame clones, and not every one. This table holds fewer than 200,000 clones, around nine tenths found once. The specimen was blood. The chain joins TRBV6-5 to TRBJ2-7, with D possibly matching TRBD2 (6 bases). This clonotype was obtained from a man aged 25 to 45 in good health. CDR3 nucleotides: TGTGCCAGCAGTAGGTCTAGCGTTCACTACGAGCAGTACTTC. This sequence encodes CASSRSSVHYEQYF.